This T cell receptor beta chain was retrieved from a study of control samples from healthy donors and cancer patients. Germline V lookup: CDR1 MDHEN, CDR2 SYDVKM. Trimming at V came to 4 bases and at J to 4 bases, leaving 9 bases not matched to a gene. This CDR3 region has 15 residues. Sequencing was performed with immunoSEQ multiplex PCR; in TCRdb, only in-frame clones are kept and a portion is missing. The table lists fewer than 200,000 clones, 85% to 95% of them singletons. The sequence was collected from a man aged 25 to 40 in good health. The sequencing sample was made of blood. This chain uses TRBV28 with TRBJ1-2, with TRBD1 matching 7 bases. CDR3 DNA: TGTGCCAGCAGTTCTCACGCCACAGGGGCCTATGGCTACACCTTC. This codes for CASSSHATGAYGYTF.